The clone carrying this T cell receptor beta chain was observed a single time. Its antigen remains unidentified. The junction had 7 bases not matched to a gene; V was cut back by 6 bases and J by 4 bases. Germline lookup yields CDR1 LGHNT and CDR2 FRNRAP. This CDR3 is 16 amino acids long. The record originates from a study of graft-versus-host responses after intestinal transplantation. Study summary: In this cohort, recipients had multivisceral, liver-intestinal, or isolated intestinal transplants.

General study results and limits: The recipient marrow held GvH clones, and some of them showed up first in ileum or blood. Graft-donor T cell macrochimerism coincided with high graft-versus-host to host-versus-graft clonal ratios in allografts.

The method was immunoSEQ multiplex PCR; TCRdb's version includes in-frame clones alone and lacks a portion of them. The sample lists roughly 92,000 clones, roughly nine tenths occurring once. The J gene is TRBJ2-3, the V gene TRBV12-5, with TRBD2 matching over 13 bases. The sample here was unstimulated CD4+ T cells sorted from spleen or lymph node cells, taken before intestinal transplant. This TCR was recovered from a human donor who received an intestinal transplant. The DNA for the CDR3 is TGTGCTAGTGGGCGACTAGCGGGGGGCCCGGCAGATACGCAGTATTTT. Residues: CASGRLAGGPADTQYF. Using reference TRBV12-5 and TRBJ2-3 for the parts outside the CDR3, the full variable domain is DARVTQTPRHKVTEMGQEVTMRCQPILGHNTVFWYRQTMMQGLELLAYFRNRAPLDDSGMPKDRFSAEMPDATLATLKIQPSEPRDSAVYFCASGRLAGGPADTQYFGPGTRLTVL.